The clone carrying this T cell receptor beta chain was counted a single time. This CDR3 is built from 14 residues. V shed 4 bases and J shed 3 bases, with 13 bases lying between them. CDR1 is SGHRS, CDR2 YFSETQ, per germline. The sample comes from a study of blood T cell repertoires in COVID-19. Study context: Nucleic acid was either cDNA or gDNA, and it came from T cells, B-cell-depleted T cells, or PBMCs.

Method: immunoSEQ multiplex PCR; TCRdb's copy keeps in-frame clones and lacks some. Counted here are about 160,000 clones, roughly 87% occurring once; the ten biggest clones make up about 6.5%. The sample comprised PBMCs or T cells enriched from blood (not recorded which). The V call is TRBV5-1, the J call TRBJ1-1; the D gene is possibly TRBD1 (5 bases). The receptor was derived from a woman aged 45 to 65 who had recovered from COVID-19. This CDR3 is CASSKGILDTEAFF. CDR3 coding DNA: TGCGCCAGCAGCAAGGGGATCTTGGACACTGAAGCTTTCTTT.